These T cell receptor beta chains were read from a single sample in a study of early T cells in non-severe SARS-CoV-2 infection. TCRdb itself ran the 5' RACE reads through MiXCR, one entry per CDR3 protein. This table has 60,000 or so distinct CDR3 sequences, 10% appearing once. The sequenced sample was whole blood. The receptors stem from an adult who was a healthcare worker with PCR-confirmed SARS-CoV-2 infection or an uninfected control (not recorded which). Both conserved end residues are part of each CDR3. The order of the fields is CDR3 protein, CDR3 DNA, J gene, D gene, clone size, V gene. D genes are given only for firm matches. Only part of the rows carry a size: once, few, many, or a class if the clone is expanded.

CASSLVGGNEQYF	TGTGCCAGCAGCCTCGTCGGGGGCAACGAGCAGTACTTC	TRBJ2-7	-	many	TRBV27
CASRPLNAADIQYF	TGCGCCAGCAGGCCCTTGAATGCGGCGGACATTCAGTACTTC	TRBJ2-4	-	many	TRBV23-1
CASSPDFRVSSYEQYF	TGTGCCAGCAGCCCAGATTTTCGGGTGAGCTCCTACGAGCAGTACTTC	TRBJ2-7	-	many	TRBV3-2
CASSARENTEAFF	TGTGCCAGCAGTGCCCGAGAGAACACTGAAGCTTTCTTT	TRBJ1-1	-	-	TRBV6-2/TRBV6-3
CASSLRTGGDEQYF	TGCGCCAGCAGCCTACGAACAGGGGGGGACGAGCAGTACTTC	TRBJ2-7	-	many	TRBV4-1
CASSEVVQSYEQYF	TGTGCCAGCAGTGAAGTGGTACAGAGCTACGAGCAGTACTTC	TRBJ2-7	-	-	TRBV2
CSVEAGGNYGYTF	TGCAGCGTTGAGGCAGGTGGTAACTATGGCTACACCTTC	TRBJ1-2	-	many	TRBV29-1
CASTSRDRDNEQFF	TGCGCCAGCACCAGCCGGGACAGGGACAATGAGCAGTTCTTC	TRBJ2-1	TRBD1	few	TRBV5-1
CSVHLPSSGANVLTF	TGCAGCGTTCATTTACCTTCCTCTGGGGCCAACGTCCTGACTTTC	TRBJ2-6	-	few	TRBV29-1
CASSLIPRGLQQETQYF	TGTGCCAGCAGTTTAATCCCCCGAGGACTCCAACAAGAGACCCAGTACTTC	TRBJ2-5	-	many	TRBV27
CASSLRSGNTEAFF	TGCGCCAGCAGCTTGCGATCAGGGAACACTGAAGCTTTCTTT	TRBJ1-1	-	few	TRBV5-1
CASSIGRRNTQYF	TGTGCCAGTAGTATAGGGCGGAGGAATACGCAGTATTTT	TRBJ2-3	-	many	TRBV19
CASSPVAGVITDTQYF	TGTGCCAGCAGCCCCGTGGCGGGAGTAATAACAGATACGCAGTATTTT	TRBJ2-3	TRBD2	many	TRBV7-2
CAILGVNNEQFF	TGTGCCATCTTGGGGGTAAACAATGAGCAGTTCTTC	TRBJ2-1	-	few	TRBV7-9
CASSEARGEGLHTGELFF	TGTGCCAGCAGTGAAGCCAGGGGAGAGGGTTTACACACCGGGGAGCTGTTTTTT	TRBJ2-2	-	many	TRBV6-1
CSAARGGPTDTQYF	TGCAGCGCCGCACGGGGAGGGCCCACAGATACGCAGTATTTT	TRBJ2-3	TRBD2	many	TRBV29-1
CSVGQGNRGAEAFF	TGCAGCGTTGGCCAGGGCAACCGCGGGGCTGAAGCTTTCTTT	TRBJ1-1	-	few	TRBV29-1
CASSMKGQPRQGANVLTF	TGTGCCAGCAGCATGAAGGGCCAGCCAAGGCAAGGGGCCAACGTCCTGACTTTC	TRBJ2-6	-	many	TRBV11-2
CALLYGFNEQFF	TGTGCCTTACTCTACGGTTTCAATGAGCAGTTCTTC	TRBJ2-1	-	-	TRBV6-2/TRBV6-3
CSVRDYSYEQYF	TGCAGCGTTCGGGACTACTCCTACGAGCAGTACTTC	TRBJ2-7	TRBD2	-	TRBV29-1